This T cell receptor (beta chain) was identified during a study of blood T cell repertoires in COVID-19. The V end was cut by 5 bases, the J end by 0 bases, with 7 bases between. There are 13 residues in the CDR3. Germline V gene lookup returns CDR1 SNHLY and CDR2 FYNNEI. Some clones are missing from TCRdb's copy, which holds only in-frame ones; the method was immunoSEQ multiplex PCR. The sample has 80,000 to 95,000 clones, roughly 80% seen once. The V and J genes are TRBV2 and TRBJ2-5; a weak D match, TRBD1 (6 bases). Sequenced input: peripheral blood. The sequence came from a woman of 80 years or more with active or convalescent COVID-19. Written as DNA, the CDR3 is TGTGCCAGCAGTACAGGGTACCAAGAGACCCAGTACTTC. The encoded protein is CASSTGYQETQYF.